These 2 T cell receptor beta chains came from one sample sequenced in a study of T cell responses to AZD1222 COVID-19 vaccine. The table came from immunoSEQ multiplex PCR; TCRdb's copy has only in-frame clones and leaves some out. The data show 200,000 to 250,000 clones, 90% to 95% seen once. The starting material was peripheral blood, obtained on day 0 of MenACWY control vaccination. The receptors here all came from an adult in good health.

V is TRBV4-2 and J is TRBJ1-1; 7 nucleotides agree with TRBD1. CDR1 is LGHNA and CDR2 is YNFKEQ in the germline V gene. J lost 1 base, V lost 2 bases, and 4 bases had no gene match. The CDR3 extends over 15 amino acids. CDR3 sequence reads: CASSQRGQENTEAFF. CDR3 in DNA: TGTGCCAGCAGCCAAAGAGGACAGGAGAACACTGAAGCTTTCTTT.

The chain recombines TRBV7-2 with TRBJ2-5; 15 positions match TRBD2. The CDR3 extends over 16 amino acids. Trimming took 5 bases from V and 5 from J; bases not matched to a gene: 6. Per the germline V gene, CDR1 is SGHTA and CDR2 is FQGNSA. The CDR3 DNA is TGTGCCAGCAGCAGGACTAGCGGGGGGGCCACGGAGACCCAGTACTTC. It specifies CASSRTSGGATETQYF.